This T cell receptor (beta chain) was found in a study of hypomethylating agent response in myelodysplastic syndrome. Whole-study findings and limits: After hypomethylating agent treatment, diversity and clonality showed no significant change, overall or by response.

This CDR3 contains 15 residues. Germline-derived CDR1 and CDR2 are SGDLS and YYNGEE. Trimming cost V 4 bases and J 3 bases, with 13 bases left between them. This clone is a singleton in its sample. Its specificity is not known. Original data processing: Of 160,000 or so unique clonotypes, 1.5% to 2% were previously reported viral-epitope-specific in VDJdb. Using immunoSEQ multiplex PCR, the repertoire was profiled, and TCRdb retains in-frame clones only, with some absent. V, J and clone size are those of that table, while D and trimming were read from the DNA. Seen here are several thousand clones, roughly 87% observed once, and the top ten hold more than 12%.

The source is a human donor with myelodysplastic syndrome. The starting material was bone marrow, obtained before or after starting hypomethylating agent treatment for myelodysplastic syndrome (not recorded which). This rearrangement joins TRBV9 to TRBJ1-4, with TRBD1 as a possible D gene (5 bases). The chain's CDR3 is CASSLGPAANEKLFF. The DNA for the CDR3 is TGTGCCAGCAGCCTGGGACCCGCGGCTAATGAAAAACTGTTTTTT.